This TCR beta chain was sequenced during a study of blood T cell repertoires in COVID-19. The repertoire was sequenced with immunoSEQ multiplex PCR; TCRdb's copy has only in-frame clones and lacks some. Of roughly 200,000 clones listed, about 88% are singletons. The TCR was taken from a woman aged 30 to 39 who had been exposed to COVID-19. The sequenced sample consisted of PBMCs or T cells enriched from blood (not recorded which).

The DNA of the CDR3 is TGTGCCAGCAGGGCTGGACGGGAGTCTAACTATGGCTACACCTTC. Translation: CASRAGRESNYGYTF. The V call is TRBV2, the J call TRBJ1-2, with D hard to call. Trimming pared 6 bases from V and 0 bases from J, leaving 14 bases between. The CDR3 length is 15 residues. CDR1 SNHLY and CDR2 FYNNEI come from the germline V gene.